This TCR beta chain originates from a study of T cell clonotyping in hematopoietic cell transplantation. General study points: After transplant, recipient diversity fell while pathologically expanded clonotypes grew through day 180. Higher Inverse Simpson Index values in graft donor and pretransplant recipient predicted broader posttransplant TCR diversity.

For this clone: The antigen is undetermined.

V shed 4 bases and J shed 2 bases, with 15 bases lying between them. The CDR3 is 15 amino acids. The germline gives CDR1 SQVTM, CDR2 ANQGSEA. Libraries were prepared by immunoSEQ multiplex PCR; TCRdb keeps only in-frame clonotypes and omits some of them. The sample yields 6,000 or so clones, more than 75% seen once. Sequencing used peripheral blood mononuclear cells, obtained 100 days after allogeneic stem cell transplant. The origin of this receptor is a female patient in her forties or fifties who had an allogeneic stem cell transplant from a related donor, so the T cells may come from the graft donor. Some clones in this sample may be carry-over from other donors' samples. The J gene is TRBJ1-5, the V gene TRBV29-1; no definite D call. CDR3 DNA: TGCAGCGTTGTAGTGGGGTCCGTGGGCAATCAGCCCCAGCATTTT. Translation gives CSVVVGSVGNQPQHF.